These 31 T cell receptor beta chains originate from one sample sequenced in a study of T cells in Graves' hyperthyroidism and ophthalmopathy. RNA transcripts were the template for amplifying TCR beta CDR3 regions. An initial round of RT-PCR targeting the TCR CDR3 relied on the HTBI primer set. In TCRdb, the multiplex PCR reads were re-called with MiXCR into one record per CDR3 protein. The sample has around 340,000 distinct CDR3 sequences, about a sixth seen once. Source material: blood. The receptors derive from a woman in her 30s with Graves' hyperthyroidism that later progressed to Graves' ophthalmopathy.

This clonotype has a handful of counts. The chain links TRBV20-1 to TRBJ1-1, with 9 nucleotides matching TRBD1. The CDR3 contains 15 residues. Germline CDR1 DFQATT, CDR2 SNEGSKA (reference sequence). The ends lost 3 bases at V and 3 bases at J; junction bases unmatched: 8. The CDR3 protein is CSARALQGAYTEAFF. The CDR3 DNA is TGCAGTGCTAGGGCGTTACAGGGGGCATACACTGAAGCTTTCTTT.

This clonotype was seen repeatedly, ten times or more. The chain recombines TRBV27 with TRBJ2-7, with D perhaps matching TRBD2 (6 bases). This CDR3 comprises 14 residues. CDR1 and CDR2 (germline): MNHEY, SMNVEV (reference sequence). The V end lost 3 bases, the J end lost 3 bases, and 12 bases lay between the germline ends. CDR3 in amino acids: CASSFWDSIYEQYF. For the CDR3, the DNA is TGTGCCAGCAGTTTTTGGGACTCCATCTACGAGCAGTACTTC.

This clonotype showed up many times. This chain joins TRBV19 and TRBJ1-1; D gene uncertain. Germline lookup yields CDR1 LNHDA and CDR2 SQIVND (reference sequence). V was clipped by 5 bases and J by 1 base, with 8 bases between them. This CDR3 is 13 amino acids long. DNA for the CDR3: TGTGCCAGTAGTGCCGCTACGAACACTGAAGCTTTCTTT. Its protein is CASSAATNTEAFF.

The chain uses TRBV2 and TRBJ1-1; no reliable D call. Germline V CDR1 and CDR2: SNHLY, FYNNEI. V shed 4 bases and J shed 4 bases, with 7 bases lying between them. This CDR3 is 12 amino acids long. The CDR3 region has the DNA TGTGCCAGCAGTGTAGGGAGCACTGAAGCTTTCTTT. It is translated as CASSVGSTEAFF.

This clonotype was found many times. The rearrangement uses TRBV28 and TRBJ2-3, with D perhaps TRBD2 (6 bases). Germline V gene sequence: CDR1 MDHEN, CDR2 SYDVKM. V was pared by 6 bases and J by 2 bases, with 15 bases between. The CDR3 consists of 15 residues. The CDR3 DNA is TGTGCCAGCAGCTCCCGTAGCGGATACACAGATACGCAGTATTTT. It translates to CASSSRSGYTDTQYF.

This clonotype showed up many times. The CDR3 nucleotides are TGCGCCAGCAGCTTGACTAGCGGGGATACCTACGAGCAGTACTTC. Translated, it gives CASSLTSGDTYEQYF. The V call is TRBV5-1, the J call TRBJ2-7; 10 bases align to TRBD2. V was pared by 1 base and J by 2 bases, with 3 bases of the junction left unmatched. The CDR3 is 15 residues long. Germline V gives CDR1 SGHRS, CDR2 YFSETQ.

The rearrangement uses TRBV5-6 and TRBJ2-1; D might be TRBD2 (7 bases). The V gene's germline CDR1 is SGHDT and CDR2 YYEEEE. CDR3 length equals 18 residues. With 3 bases removed from V and 0 bases from J, the gap between germline ends came to 19 bases. The CDR3 reads CASSSLRGEGSSYNEQFF. CDR3 bases: TGTGCCAGCAGCTCGCTTAGGGGGGAGGGAAGCTCCTACAATGAGCAGTTCTTC. Filled out from reference TRBV5-6 and TRBJ2-1, the complete variable domain reads DAGVTQSPTHLIKTRGQQVTLRCSPKSGHDTVSWYQQALGQGPQFIFQYYEEEERQRGNFPDRFSGHQFPNYSSELNVNALLLGDSALYLCASSSLRGEGSSYNEQFFGPGTRLTVL.

The chain is built from TRBV7-2 and TRBJ1-6; D gene unclear. The CDR3 has 13 residues. The germline V gene encodes CDR1 SGHTA and CDR2 FQGNSA. Deletions cut 6 bases from V and 7 bases from J, with 10 bases between. In DNA, the CDR3 is TGTGCCAGCAGGGATATCTTAAATTCACCCCTCCACTTT. Protein: CASRDILNSPLHF.

In this sample, this clonotype turned up many times. The J gene is TRBJ1-1, the V gene TRBV2; TRBD1 is a possible D gene (5 bases). V was cut by 4 bases and J by 11 bases, with 11 bases left in between. The length of the CDR3 is 11 residues. Per germline, CDR1 SNHLY and CDR2 FYNNEI. The CDR3: CASSVGTSAFF. In nucleotides, the CDR3 is TGTGCCAGCAGTGTAGGGACTTCGGCTTTCTTT.

This clonotype was detected many times. The chain combines TRBV28 with TRBJ1-1, with a weak D call TRBD1 (5 bases). Germline V gene lookup returns CDR1 MDHEN and CDR2 SYDVKM. The CDR3 loop spans 15 amino acids. The V gene lost 8 bases and the J gene lost 3 bases, with 19 bases spanning the gap. CDR3 region: CASHGEGSLDTEAFF. The CDR3 DNA sequence: TGTGCCAGCCATGGGGAGGGGAGTTTGGACACTGAAGCTTTCTTT.

This clonotype has at least ten counts. V is TRBV28 and J is TRBJ1-5; 9 bases fit TRBD1. V gave up 3 bases and J gave up 1 base; unmatched junction bases: 4. Germline CDR1 MDHEN, CDR2 SYDVKM. This CDR3 contains 16 residues. CDR3: CASSFPTGGSNQPQHF. The CDR3, as DNA: TGTGCCAGCAGTTTCCCGACAGGGGGAAGCAATCAGCCCCAGCATTTT.

The chain couples TRBV13 to TRBJ2-7, with TRBD1 matching 10 bases. J gave up 5 bases and V 5 bases, and 6 bases lay outside the gene matches. The CDR3 runs 14 residues. CDR1 and CDR2 (germline): PRHDT, FYEKMQ (reference sequence). The CDR3 nucleotides are TGTGCCAGCAGCAGGGGAGGACAGGGGGACGAGCAGTACTTC. Amino acids: CASSRGGQGDEQYF.

The sample holds many counts of this clonotype. The chain employs TRBV7-9 and TRBJ2-7, with a possible D match to TRBD1 (5 bases). The CDR3 spans 14 residues. Germline V gene lookup returns CDR1 SEHNR and CDR2 FQNEAQ (reference sequence). V lost 5 bases, J lost 0 bases, and 11 bases lay in between. CDR3 nucleotides: TGTGCCAGCAGCCTCCAGGACACCTCCTACGAGCAGTACTTC. Translation: CASSLQDTSYEQYF.

This clonotype came up a few times. The chain is built from TRBV5-1 and TRBJ1-1, with TRBD1 matching 7 bases. V lost 4 bases and J lost 5; bases outside the gene matches: 5. The CDR3 consists of 13 residues. Germline V gene lookup returns CDR1 SGHRS and CDR2 YFSETQ. The CDR3 protein is CASSAQGWTEAFF. The CDR3 nucleotides read TGCGCCAGCAGCGCACAGGGGTGGACTGAAGCTTTCTTT.

This clonotype was observed many times. The rearrangement links TRBV5-1 to TRBJ2-5; D perhaps matches TRBD1 (5 bases). The CDR3 loop spans 14 amino acids. CDR1 and CDR2 from the germline V gene are SGHRS and YFSETQ. Trimming shortened V by 4 bases and J by 1 base, and 11 bases separated the two germline ends. CDR3 loop: CASSVQTAQETQYF. As DNA, the CDR3 is TGCGCCAGCAGCGTACAGACAGCCCAAGAGACCCAGTACTTC.

This clonotype was recorded at least ten times. The chain uses TRBV10-3 and TRBJ2-1, with 13 bases identical to TRBD2. Germline CDR1 and CDR2: ENHRY and SYGVKD. The CDR3 covers 16 residues. After removal of 6 bases from V and 2 bases from J, the junction contained 4 bases not matched to a gene. The chain's CDR3 is CAIRRTSGGPYNEQFF. The DNA of the CDR3 is TGTGCCATCAGACGGACTAGCGGGGGACCCTACAATGAGCAGTTCTTC.

The table lists this clonotype with many counts. The chain has TRBV28 and TRBJ2-3, with 7 bases lining up with TRBD2. Germline CDR1 and CDR2: MDHEN and SYDVKM. This CDR3 comprises 16 residues. J gave up 4 bases and V 5 bases, and 12 bases lay outside the gene matches. CDR3 residues: CASSQPTASGADTQYF. In DNA form, the CDR3 reads TGTGCCAGCAGTCAACCGACAGCCAGCGGGGCAGATACGCAGTATTTT. The variable domain in full, with the rest retrieved from reference TRBV28 and TRBJ2-3, is DVKVTQSSRYLVKRTGEKVFLECVQDMDHENMFWYRQDPGLGLRLIYFSYDVKMKEKGDIPEGYSVSREKKERFSLILESASTNQTSMYLCASSQPTASGADTQYFGPGTRLTVL.

This clonotype was recorded a few times. The chain recombines TRBV9 with TRBJ2-1; TRBD2 is a possible D gene (5 bases). Germline V gives CDR1 SGDLS, CDR2 YYNGEE. The CDR3 loop spans 14 amino acids. Trimming removed 3 bases at V and 9 bases at J, with 16 bases between. The chain's CDR3 is CASSEEDLKSEQFF. CDR3 DNA sequence: TGTGCCAGCAGCGAGGAGGATTTGAAAAGTGAGCAGTTCTTC. The full variable domain, completed using reference TRBV9 and TRBJ2-1, is DSGVTQTPKHLITATGQRVTLRCSPRSGDLSVYWYQQSLDQGLQFLIQYYNGEERAKGNILERFSAQQFPDLHSELNLSSLELGDSALYFCASSEEDLKSEQFFGPGTRLTVL.

With respect to this clonotype: This may arise from a read error, as a much more abundant clone is one base away. The chain combines TRBV20-1 with TRBJ2-7; 9 bases are a match to TRBD2. Germline V gene sequence: CDR1 DFQATT, CDR2 SNEGSKA (reference sequence). The CDR3 length is 13 residues. The CDR3 region is CIVSGGHSYEQYF. The CDR3 DNA sequence: TGCATTGTGAGCGGGGGGCACTCCTACGAGCAGTACTTC.

This clonotype was observed many times. The V gene is TRBV20-1, the J gene TRBJ1-1; D remains ambiguous. Germline V gene sequence: CDR1 DFQATT, CDR2 SNEGSKA (reference sequence). The V and J ends lost 0 bases and 10 bases respectively, with 21 bases between them. The length of the CDR3 is 15 residues. The CDR3 nucleotides read TGCAGTGCTAGAGAAGCCCTTGGAGGGAAGGAAGGAGCTTTCTTT. This codes for CSAREALGGKEGAFF.

This rearrangement joins TRBV5-1 to TRBJ1-1; D remains unclear. This CDR3 is 13 amino acids long. V was shortened by 4 bases and J by 4 bases, with 11 bases between the two germline ends. Germline CDR1 and CDR2: SGHRS and YFSETQ. CDR3 bases: TGCGCCAGCAGCCGATCGGATGGCACTGAAGCTTTCTTT. Its protein product is CASSRSDGTEAFF.

The genes are TRBV20-1 and TRBJ2-3; 8 bases match TRBD2. The CDR3 contains 16 residues. Per the germline V gene, CDR1 is DFQATT and CDR2 is SNEGSKA (reference sequence). Trimming removed 0 bases from V and 1 base from J; junction bases left unmatched: 6. The CDR3 nucleotides are TGCAGTGCTAGAGATAGGCGGCGGGGGGGCACAGATACGCAGTATTTT. This encodes CSARDRRRGGTDTQYF.

The chain combines TRBV19 with TRBJ2-1; D unclear. The germline gives CDR1 LNHDA, CDR2 SQIVND (reference sequence). Trimming left V 7 bases short and J 0 bases short, with 10 bases between. The CDR3 totals 14 residues. The CDR3 nucleotides are TGTGCCAGTAAGGTTGTTAACTCCTACAATGAGCAGTTCTTC. Translated, it gives CASKVVNSYNEQFF.

The chain uses TRBV4-1 and TRBJ2-7; 7 bases map to TRBD2. The CDR3 length is 14 residues. Germline V lookup: CDR1 MGHRA, CDR2 YSYEKL. Unmatched junction bases numbered 8, after V lost 4 bases and J lost 5 bases. The CDR3 spells CASSRSGEWDEQYF. CDR3 in DNA: TGCGCCAGCAGCCGAAGCGGGGAGTGGGACGAGCAGTACTTC.

This clonotype has at least ten counts. The J gene is TRBJ2-1, the V gene TRBV27; 11 positions agree with TRBD1. Per germline, CDR1 MNHEY and CDR2 SMNVEV (reference sequence). The CDR3 spans 17 residues. V lost 7 bases and J lost 6; bases outside the gene matches: 14. CDR3: CASTMLPGQGGSNEQFF. The CDR3 coding sequence is TGTGCCAGCACCATGCTTCCGGGACAGGGGGGTAGCAATGAGCAGTTCTTC.

Comments on this clonotype: A much more abundant neighbour one base away suggests this may be a read error. This chain connects TRBV7-9 to TRBJ1-5, with D possibly being TRBD1 (6 bases). The CDR3 has 16 residues. From germline, CDR1 is SEHNR and CDR2 FQNEAQ (reference sequence). The CDR3, as DNA: TGTGCCGGCAGCTTAGGGGGGAAGGGCAGCAATCAGCCCCAGCATTTT. It translates to CAGSLGGKGSNQPQHF.

This clonotype was detected many times. V is TRBV28 and J is TRBJ2-1; 15 positions agree with TRBD2. CDR1 and CDR2 from the germline V gene are MDHEN and SYDVKM. J lost 12 bases, V lost 4 bases, and 10 bases had no gene match. There are 16 residues in the CDR3. The DNA of the CDR3 is TGTGCCAGCAGTTCTCCGGGACTAGCGGGAGGCACGATGCAGTTCTTC. It translates to CASSSPGLAGGTMQFF.

This clonotype has ten or more counts. The chain recombines TRBV6-1 with TRBJ2-7; 8 nucleotides agree with TRBD2. Germline V lookup: CDR1 MNHNS, CDR2 SASEGT. This CDR3 is built from 14 residues. Trimming took 6 bases from V and 2 from J; bases not matched to a gene: 6. CDR3 region: CASRRGGLAYEQYF. The CDR3 coding sequence is TGTGCCAGCAGGCGCGGGGGACTAGCCTACGAGCAGTACTTC.

The gene calls are TRBV9 and TRBJ2-1, with D hard to call. This CDR3 has 12 amino acids. Germline values: CDR1 SGDLS, CDR2 YYNGEE. The V gene lost 1 base and the J gene lost 5 bases, with 4 bases spanning the gap. DNA for the CDR3: TGTGCCAGCAGCGTATCCGACAATGAGCAGTTCTTC. It encodes CASSVSDNEQFF. Together with reference TRBV9 and TRBJ2-1, the CDR3 gives the full variable domain: DSGVTQTPKHLITATGQRVTLRCSPRSGDLSVYWYQQSLDQGLQFLIQYYNGEERAKGNILERFSAQQFPDLHSELNLSSLELGDSALYFCASSVSDNEQFFGPGTRLTVL.

This clonotype has at least ten counts. The chain carries TRBV19 and TRBJ1-6, with 8 nucleotides matching TRBD1. CDR3 size: 15 residues. Germline values: CDR1 LNHDA, CDR2 SQIVND (reference sequence). J gave up 9 bases and V 3 bases, and 7 bases lay outside the gene matches. The CDR3 DNA follows: TGTGCCAGTAGTATGTCTGGGACAGGACCTTCACCCCTCCACTTT. It is translated as CASSMSGTGPSPLHF.

This clonotype was counted once. The chain combines TRBV28 with TRBJ2-1; D might be TRBD2 (7 bases). Trimming stripped 6 bases from V and 2 bases from J, with 14 bases between. In germline, CDR1 is MDHEN, CDR2 SYDVKM. There are 15 residues in the CDR3. The CDR3 nucleotides read TGTGCCAGCAGGTTAGGGGGGGGGGCCTACAATGAGCAGTTCTTC. Protein product: CASRLGGGAYNEQFF.